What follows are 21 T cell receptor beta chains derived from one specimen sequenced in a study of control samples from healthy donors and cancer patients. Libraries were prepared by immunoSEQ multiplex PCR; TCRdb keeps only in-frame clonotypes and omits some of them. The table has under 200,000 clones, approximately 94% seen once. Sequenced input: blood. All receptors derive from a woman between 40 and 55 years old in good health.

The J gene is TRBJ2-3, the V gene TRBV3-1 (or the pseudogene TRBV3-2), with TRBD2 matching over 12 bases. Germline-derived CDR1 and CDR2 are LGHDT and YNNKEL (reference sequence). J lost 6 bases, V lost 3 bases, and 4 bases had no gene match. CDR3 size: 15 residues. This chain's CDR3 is CASSQLAGGRDTQYF. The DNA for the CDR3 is TGTGCCAGCAGCCAGCTAGCGGGGGGGCGGGATACGCAGTATTTT.

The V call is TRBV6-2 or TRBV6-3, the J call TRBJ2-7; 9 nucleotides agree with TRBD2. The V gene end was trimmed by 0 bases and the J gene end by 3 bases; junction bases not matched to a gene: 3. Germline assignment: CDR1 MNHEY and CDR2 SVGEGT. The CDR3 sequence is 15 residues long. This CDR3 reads CASSYSRLADYEQYF. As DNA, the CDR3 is TGTGCCAGCAGTTACTCGAGACTAGCGGACTACGAGCAGTACTTC.

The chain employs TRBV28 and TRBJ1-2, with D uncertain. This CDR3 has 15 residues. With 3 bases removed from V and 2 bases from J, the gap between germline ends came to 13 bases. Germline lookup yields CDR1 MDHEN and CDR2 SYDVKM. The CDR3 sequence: CASSLWTSVNYGYTF. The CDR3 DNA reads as TGTGCCAGCAGTTTGTGGACCTCCGTCAACTATGGCTACACCTTC.

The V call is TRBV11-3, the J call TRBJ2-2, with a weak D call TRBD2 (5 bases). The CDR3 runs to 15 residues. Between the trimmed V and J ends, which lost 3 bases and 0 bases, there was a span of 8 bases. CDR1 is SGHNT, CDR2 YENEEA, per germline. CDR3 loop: CASSLDFANTGELFF. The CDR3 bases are TGTGCCAGCAGCTTGGACTTCGCGAACACCGGGGAGCTGTTTTTT.

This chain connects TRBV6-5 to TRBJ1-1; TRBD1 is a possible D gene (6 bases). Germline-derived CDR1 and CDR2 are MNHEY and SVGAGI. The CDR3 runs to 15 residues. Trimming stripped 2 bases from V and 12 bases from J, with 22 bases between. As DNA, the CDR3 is TGTGCCAGCAGTTACACCCCGACGGGGGCACAGGTGACTTTCTTT. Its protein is CASSYTPTGAQVTFF.

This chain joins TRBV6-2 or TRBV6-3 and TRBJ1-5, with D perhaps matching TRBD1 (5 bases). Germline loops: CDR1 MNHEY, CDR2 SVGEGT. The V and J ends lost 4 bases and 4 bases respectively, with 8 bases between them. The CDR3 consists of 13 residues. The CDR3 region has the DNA TGTGCCAGCAGTTGGTCAGGGAATCAGCCCCAGCATTTT. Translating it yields CASSWSGNQPQHF.

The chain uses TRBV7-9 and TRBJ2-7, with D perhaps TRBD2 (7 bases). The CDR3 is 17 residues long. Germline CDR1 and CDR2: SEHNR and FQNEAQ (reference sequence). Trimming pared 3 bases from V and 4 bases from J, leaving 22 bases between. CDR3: CASSFWDTAEGGYEQYF. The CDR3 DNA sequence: TGTGCCAGCAGCTTCTGGGACACTGCGGAGGGAGGGTACGAGCAGTACTTC.

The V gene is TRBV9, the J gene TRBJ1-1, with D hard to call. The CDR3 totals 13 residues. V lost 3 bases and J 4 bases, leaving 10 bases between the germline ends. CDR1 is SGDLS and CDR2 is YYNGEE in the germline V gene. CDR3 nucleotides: TGTGCCAGCAGCGGACATGCTGGCACTGAAGCTTTCTTT. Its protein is CASSGHAGTEAFF.

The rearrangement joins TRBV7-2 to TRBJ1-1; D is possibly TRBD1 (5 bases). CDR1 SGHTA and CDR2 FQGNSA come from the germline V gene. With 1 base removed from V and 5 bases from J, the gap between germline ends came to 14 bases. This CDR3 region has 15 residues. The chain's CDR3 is CASSLEVGRVTEAFF. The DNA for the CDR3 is TGTGCCAGCAGCTTAGAGGTGGGGCGGGTGACTGAAGCTTTCTTT. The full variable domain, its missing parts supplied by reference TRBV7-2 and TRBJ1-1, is GAGVSQSPSNKVTEKGKDVELRCDPISGHTALYWYRQSLGQGLEFLIYFQGNSAPDKSGLPSDRFSAERTGGSVSTLTIQRTQQEDSAVYLCASSLEVGRVTEAFFGQGTRLTVV.

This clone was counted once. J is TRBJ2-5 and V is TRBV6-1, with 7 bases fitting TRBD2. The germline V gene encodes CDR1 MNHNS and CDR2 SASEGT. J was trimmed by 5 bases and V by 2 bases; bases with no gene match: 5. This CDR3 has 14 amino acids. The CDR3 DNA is TGTGCCAGCAGTGAATCGGGGGGAAGGGAGACCCAGTACTTC. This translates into CASSESGGRETQYF.

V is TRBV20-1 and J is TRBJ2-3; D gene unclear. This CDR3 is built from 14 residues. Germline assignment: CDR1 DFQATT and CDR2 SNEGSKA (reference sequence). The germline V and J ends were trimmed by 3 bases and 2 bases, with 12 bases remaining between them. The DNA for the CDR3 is TGCAGTGCTAGTAAGGTCGGCTACACAGATACGCAGTATTTT. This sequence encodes CSASKVGYTDTQYF.

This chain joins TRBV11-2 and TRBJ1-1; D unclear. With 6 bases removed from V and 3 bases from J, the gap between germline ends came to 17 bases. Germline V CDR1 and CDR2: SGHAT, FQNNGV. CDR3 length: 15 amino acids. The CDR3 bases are TGTGCCAGCAGTTACCAACTGGGAGTACACACTGAAGCTTTCTTT. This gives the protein CASSYQLGVHTEAFF.

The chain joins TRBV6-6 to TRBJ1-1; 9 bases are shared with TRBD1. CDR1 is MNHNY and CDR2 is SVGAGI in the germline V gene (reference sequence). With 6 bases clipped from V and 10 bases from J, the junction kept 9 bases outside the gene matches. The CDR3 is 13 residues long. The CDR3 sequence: CASREMGGQGAFF. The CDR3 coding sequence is TGTGCCAGCAGAGAAATGGGGGGACAGGGAGCTTTCTTT.

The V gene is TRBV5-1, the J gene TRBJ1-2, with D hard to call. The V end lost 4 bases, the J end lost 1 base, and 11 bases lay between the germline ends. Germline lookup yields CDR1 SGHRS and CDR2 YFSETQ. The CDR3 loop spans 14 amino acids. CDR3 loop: CASSPQGNNYGYTF. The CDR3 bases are TGCGCCAGCAGCCCCCAAGGGAATAACTATGGCTACACCTTC.

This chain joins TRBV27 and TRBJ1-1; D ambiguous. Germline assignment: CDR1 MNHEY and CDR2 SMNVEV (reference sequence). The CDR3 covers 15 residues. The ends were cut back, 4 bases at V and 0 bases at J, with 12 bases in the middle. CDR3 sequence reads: CASSSPASLNTEAFF. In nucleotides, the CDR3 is TGTGCCAGCAGTTCCCCCGCCTCCCTGAACACTGAAGCTTTCTTT.

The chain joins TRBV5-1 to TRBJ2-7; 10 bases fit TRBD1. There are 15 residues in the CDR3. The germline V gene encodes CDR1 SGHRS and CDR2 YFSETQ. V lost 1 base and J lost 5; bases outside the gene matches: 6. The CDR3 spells CASSLSTGGYHEQYF. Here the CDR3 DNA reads TGCGCCAGCAGCTTGTCGACAGGGGGCTATCACGAGCAGTACTTC.

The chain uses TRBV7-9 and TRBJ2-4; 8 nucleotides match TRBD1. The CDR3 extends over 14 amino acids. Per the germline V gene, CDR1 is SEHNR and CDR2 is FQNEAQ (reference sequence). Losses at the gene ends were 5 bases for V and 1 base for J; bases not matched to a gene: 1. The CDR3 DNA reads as TGTGCCAGCAGCAACAGGGGGGCCAAAAACATTCAGTACTTC. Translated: CASSNRGAKNIQYF. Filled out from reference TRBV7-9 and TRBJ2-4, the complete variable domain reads DTGVSQNPRHKITKRGQNVTFRCDPISEHNRLYWYRQTLGQGPEFLTYFQNEAQLEKSRLLSDRFSAERPKGSFSTLEIQRTEQGDSAMYLCASSNRGAKNIQYFGAGTRLSVL.

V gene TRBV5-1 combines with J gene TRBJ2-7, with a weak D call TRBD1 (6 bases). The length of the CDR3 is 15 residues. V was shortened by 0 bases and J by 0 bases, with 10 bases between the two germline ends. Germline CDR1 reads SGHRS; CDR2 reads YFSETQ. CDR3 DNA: TGCGCCAGCAGCTTGGCTCAGGGGAGCTCCTACGAGCAGTACTTC. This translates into CASSLAQGSSYEQYF.

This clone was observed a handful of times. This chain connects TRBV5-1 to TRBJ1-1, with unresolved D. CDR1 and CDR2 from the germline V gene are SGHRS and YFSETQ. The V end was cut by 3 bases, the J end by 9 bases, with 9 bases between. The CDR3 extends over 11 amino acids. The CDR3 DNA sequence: TGCGCCAGCAGCTCCGCCGCCCAAGCTTTCTTT. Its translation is CASSSAAQAFF.

CDR3 coding DNA: TGCGCCAGCAGCGTCACCCTCGGTGACACCCGCACAGATACGCAGTATTTT. It encodes CASSVTLGDTRTDTQYF. The chain couples TRBV5-1 to TRBJ2-3; D gene uncertain. Germline loops: CDR1 SGHRS, CDR2 YFSETQ. The V end was cut by 4 bases, the J end by 1 base, with 19 bases between. The CDR3 has 17 amino acids. The full variable domain, completed using reference TRBV5-1 and TRBJ2-3, is KAGVTQTPRYLIKTRGQQVTLSCSPISGHRSVSWYQQTPGQGLQFLFEYFSETQRNKGNFPGRFSGRQFSNSRSEMNVSTLELGDSALYLCASSVTLGDTRTDTQYFGPGTRLTVL.

The DNA of the CDR3 is TGTGCCAGCAGTCGACAGGGGGCTGGTGAAAAACTGTTTTTT. The encoded protein is CASSRQGAGEKLFF. The chain uses TRBV6-5 and TRBJ1-4; 10 bases fit TRBD1. This CDR3 is built from 14 residues. The ends lost 5 bases at V and 7 bases at J; junction bases unmatched: 4. From germline, CDR1 is MNHEY and CDR2 SVGAGI.